The source of this T cell receptor (beta chain) is a study of blood T cell repertoires in COVID-19. Turning to the study itself: COVID-19 samples collected from the United States, Italy and Spain covered acute and convalescent phases. From T cells, B-cell-depleted T cells, or PBMCs came the material, which was cDNA or gDNA.

Per the original methods: Amplification from reference gene primers served as the basis for estimated nucleated cell counts. The assay was immunoSEQ multiplex PCR, and TCRdb's table has in-frame clones only and misses some. The V and J calls and clone size were taken over from that table, and D and trimming were inferred from the DNA. The profile shows more than 85,000 clones, around nine tenths of them singletons. Trimming cost V 0 bases and J 8 bases, with 10 bases left between them. This CDR3 has 13 residues. In germline, CDR1 is LGHNA, CDR2 YNFKEQ. This TCR was sampled from a human donor in a cohort sampled during active COVID-19. The chain recombines TRBV4-2 with TRBJ1-2; unclear D gene. Sequenced material: peripheral blood. The CDR3 sequence is CASSQDLEGGYTF. In DNA form, the CDR3 reads TGTGCCAGCAGCCAAGATTTGGAGGGCGGCTACACCTTC.